Described below is a single TCR beta chain sequence and its context. This clone was seen only once. Its antigen specificity is not known. No base quality values were provided; no much bigger clone lies one nucleotide off. These data are taken from a study of blood T cell repertoires in COVID-19 (TCRdb year 2020). General notes on the study: Samples covering the acute and convalescent phases of COVID-19 were provided by collaborators in the United States, Italy and Spain. The prospective study material was composed of cDNA or gDNA derived from T cells, B-cell-depleted T cells, or PBMCs. Deeply sampled blood TCRbeta repertoires from subjects exposed to, actively infected with, or recovered from COVID-19 were included in the dataset. The repertoires were made available in a free public database intended to serve as a resource for research on the immune response to SARS-CoV-2. Samples were obtained from the ongoing ImmuneRACE study (first 160 participants) and from over 1,000 subjects provided by 6 global collaborators. Sample metadata almost always included a de-identified subject ID, COVID-19 status, age in years and sex. Where available, HLA class I and class II types were obtained from metadata supplied by the sample provider rather than from assay-based typing.

TCRbeta CDR3 regions were amplified from genomic DNA using the immunoSEQ Assay, a bias-controlled multiplex PCR. For the original study's pipeline: The number of nucleated cells in each sample was estimated by amplification of reference gene primers within the assay. Sequence reads were collapsed and filtered to measure the absolute abundance of every unique TCRbeta CDR3 rearrangement. For each sample, productive Simpson clonality was calculated as the square root of Simpson's diversity index over productive rearrangements. Not all clones reach the TCRdb copy of this immuneACCESS table, which keeps in-frame sequences only. Checked studies attribute under half of the gap to unresolved V genes and leave the rest unexplained. V and J calls and clone size are copied from that table; D and trimming were computed from the DNA. The sample table contains tens of thousands of clones; only one count was recorded for 85% to 90% of them. The top ten clones comprise 25% to 30% of the sample.

Each collaborating institution followed its own protocols to collect whole blood in K2EDTA tubes. For TCRbeta analysis, collaborator samples were shipped as frozen whole blood, as isolated PBMCs, or as DNA extracted from either sample type. Results the study describes overall, beyond this receptor: Clinical and demographic metadata were provided uncurated, with the amount varying by source and participant.

The CDR3 runs 15 residues from the cysteine to the phenylalanine. The read is trimmed to its CDR3 DNA, 45 bases read in frame from base 1. From V the trimming removes 2 bases and from J it removes 10 bases, while the gene matches leave 5 bases of the junction unaccounted for. Sequences MNHEY (CDR1) and SVGAGI (CDR2) are obtained from the germline V gene. Sequenced: peripheral blood. The chain is encoded by TRBV6-5 joined to TRBJ1-6, with TRBD1 identical over 10 junction bases. The source is a human donor in a cohort sampled during active COVID-19. DNA sequence: TGTGCCAGCAGTTACACAGGACAGGGGGACTCACCCCTCCACTTT. This codes for CASSYTGQGDSPLHF.